The 26 T cell receptor beta chains presented below share a single source sample, sequenced in a study of PD-1 blockade in mismatch repair-deficient tumors. Sequenced by immunoSEQ multiplex PCR; TCRdb stores in-frame clones only, minus some. Altogether approximately 130,000 clones are present, more than 85% being singletons, with the ten largest covering around an eighth. Sequencing was performed on peripheral blood, taken 44 weeks after starting pembrolizumab. Receptors were obtained from an adult with mismatch repair-deficient cancer.

The chain links TRBV21-1 to TRBJ1-1. TRBV21-1 is assigned pseudogene status. The length of the CDR3 is 12 residues. CDR3 sequence reads: CASRSLPTEAFF. The CDR3 DNA follows: TGTGCCAGCAGAAGCCTACCCACTGAAGCTTTCTTT.

The chain recombines TRBV6-1 with TRBJ2-2; 8 positions agree with TRBD2. Germline V gene lookup returns CDR1 MNHNS and CDR2 SASEGT. This CDR3 is 16 amino acids long. V shed 2 bases and J 6 bases; nucleotides not matched to a gene: 8. The CDR3 loop is CASSERSGSYAGELFF. Here the CDR3 DNA reads TGTGCCAGCAGTGAACGAAGCGGGAGTTATGCCGGGGAGCTGTTTTTT.

The chain joins TRBV5-6 to TRBJ2-3; 11 bases align to TRBD2. The germline gives CDR1 SGHDT, CDR2 YYEEEE. This CDR3 has 15 residues. J lost 1 base, V lost 4 bases, and 2 bases had no gene match. The chain's CDR3 is CASSLGLAGTDTQYF. The CDR3 bases are TGTGCCAGCAGCCTGGGACTAGCGGGCACAGATACGCAGTATTTT.

This clone was seen a handful of times. The chain couples TRBV5-4 to TRBJ1-2; possible D gene TRBD1, 6 bases. The germline gives CDR1 SGHNT, CDR2 YYREEE (reference sequence). V lost 4 bases and J lost 8, with 18 bases in between. The CDR3 has 14 residues. The CDR3 sequence is CASSAVQGGRGYTF. Written as DNA, the CDR3 is TGTGCCAGCAGCGCAGTACAGGGTGGAAGGGGCTACACCTTC. Looking up the rest from reference TRBV5-4 and TRBJ1-2 gives the full variable domain: ETGVTQSPTHLIKTRGQQVTLRCSSQSGHNTVSWYQQALGQGPQFIFQYYREEENGRGNFPPRFSGLQFPNYSSELNVNALELDDSALYLCASSAVQGGRGYTFGSGTRLTVV.

The chain joins TRBV5-1 to TRBJ2-5; D ambiguous. The CDR3 totals 13 residues. Germline CDR1 SGHRS, CDR2 YFSETQ. Deletions cut 3 bases from V and 4 bases from J, with 10 bases between. In nucleotides, the CDR3 is TGCGCCAGCAGCTACGCTCCTTCAGAGACCCAGTACTTC. Its translation is CASSYAPSETQYF.

The chain recombines TRBV5-1 with TRBJ2-7, with TRBD2 identical over 13 bases. Germline values: CDR1 SGHRS, CDR2 YFSETQ. J lost 0 bases, V lost 3 bases, and 9 bases had no gene match. CDR3 size: 18 residues. CDR3 coding DNA: TGCGCCAGCAGCTCCGGACTAGCGGGAGACTACGCCTCCTACGAGCAGTACTTC. Translation gives CASSSGLAGDYASYEQYF.

The chain links TRBV25-1 to TRBJ2-3; the D is unclear. The germline V gene encodes CDR1 MGHDK and CDR2 SYGVNS. The CDR3 sequence is 13 residues long. Trimming stripped 3 bases from V and 1 base from J, with 5 bases between. The CDR3 reads CASSDGGTDTQYF. CDR3 DNA: TGTGCCAGCAGTGACGGAGGCACAGATACGCAGTATTTT.

The chain joins TRBV28 to TRBJ2-1, with 7 nucleotides matching TRBD1. V was clipped by 5 bases and J by 5 bases; unmatched bases: 12. Germline V gene sequence: CDR1 MDHEN, CDR2 SYDVKM. This CDR3 contains 16 residues. CDR3 in amino acids: CASSGPHRGWNNEQFF. CDR3 bases: TGTGCCAGCAGTGGCCCCCACAGGGGTTGGAACAATGAGCAGTTCTTC.

The chain couples TRBV5-8 to TRBJ2-5; D unclear. The CDR3 is made up of 15 amino acids. Trimming removed 4 bases from V and 1 base from J, with 14 bases in between. Germline lookup yields CDR1 SGHTS and CDR2 YDEGEE. CDR3 bases: TGTGCCAGCAGCCGGCCTTGGGTTCCCCAAGAGACCCAGTACTTC. This translates into CASSRPWVPQETQYF.

This chain connects TRBV9 to TRBJ1-1, with D hard to call. The CDR3 consists of 14 residues. The ends were cut back, 6 bases at V and 3 bases at J, with 15 bases in the middle. The germline V gene has CDR1 SGDLS and CDR2 YYNGEE. In nucleotides, the CDR3 is TGTGCCAGCAACCTAGAGGGCCGTCACACTGAAGCTTTCTTT. Translated, it gives CASNLEGRHTEAFF.

The genes are TRBV13 and TRBJ2-1; the D gene is possibly TRBD2 (6 bases). V was pared by 6 bases and J by 5 bases, with 17 bases between. This CDR3 comprises 15 residues. Per germline, CDR1 PRHDT and CDR2 FYEKMQ (reference sequence). The DNA of the CDR3 is TGTGCCAGCAGTTCACTAGCATATCAAGACAATGAGCAGTTCTTC. Translating it yields CASSSLAYQDNEQFF.

V usage is TRBV6-6 and J usage is TRBJ2-7; D is perhaps TRBD1 (6 bases). Germline CDR1 is MNHNY and CDR2 is SVGAGI (reference sequence). V lost 2 bases and J lost 2, with 10 bases in between. The CDR3 has 14 residues. CDR3 protein: CASSYEGVTYEQYF. As DNA, the CDR3 is TGTGCCAGCAGTTACGAGGGGGTAACCTACGAGCAGTACTTC.

The chain has TRBV18 and TRBJ2-5, with TRBD1 matching over 10 bases. V dropped 3 bases and J dropped 2; count of bases not matched to a gene: 6. Germline CDR1 reads KGHSH; CDR2 reads LQKENI. This CDR3 has 16 residues. The CDR3 nucleotides read TGTGCCAGCTCACCCCGGGGACAGGGGATTCAAGAGACCCAGTACTTC. Translating it yields CASSPRGQGIQETQYF.

V gene TRBV5-1 combines with J gene TRBJ2-1; D could derive from TRBD1 or TRBD2 (6 bases each). Germline CDR1 SGHRS, CDR2 YFSETQ. V was clipped by 2 bases and J by 4 bases, with 13 bases between them. The CDR3 is made up of 15 amino acids. The CDR3 region is CASSFLRGEYNEQFF. DNA of the CDR3: TGCGCCAGCAGCTTCCTGAGGGGGGAATACAATGAGCAGTTCTTC.

The chain recombines TRBV7-9 with TRBJ2-1; TRBD2 aligns across 12 bases. V lost 5 bases and J lost 10; bases outside the gene matches: 3. The CDR3 runs 13 residues. Germline V gene lookup returns CDR1 SEHNR and CDR2 FQNEAQ (reference sequence). CDR3 sequence: CASSRLAGAEQFF. The CDR3 region has the DNA TGTGCCAGCAGCCGACTAGCGGGAGCCGAGCAGTTCTTC. Variable domain in full (rest from reference TRBV7-9 and TRBJ2-1): DTGVSQNPRHKITKRGQNVTFRCDPISEHNRLYWYRQTLGQGPEFLTYFQNEAQLEKSRLLSDRFSAERPKGSFSTLEIQRTEQGDSAMYLCASSRLAGAEQFFGPGTRLTVL.

The chain couples TRBV19 to TRBJ2-6; D is uncertain. Between the trimmed V and J ends, which lost 6 bases and 2 bases, there was a span of 5 bases. Germline values: CDR1 LNHDA, CDR2 SQIVND (reference sequence). There are 13 residues in the CDR3. The CDR3 loop is CASSEPGANVLTF. CDR3 DNA: TGTGCCAGTAGCGAACCTGGGGCCAACGTCCTGACTTTC.

Turning to this clone: Its ends do not fully match the called genes, so a read error is possible. This chain joins TRBV11-2 and TRBJ2-7; TRBD1 aligns across 11 bases. CDR3 length: 15 residues. In germline, CDR1 is SGHAT, CDR2 FQNNGV. The CDR3 region is CASSRRDRGDASIRF. The CDR3 DNA follows: TGTGCCAGCAGCCGCCGGGACAGGGGGGATGCTAGCATTCGGTTC.

The V call is TRBV9, the J call TRBJ2-2; 11 positions agree with TRBD2. Germline CDR1 SGDLS, CDR2 YYNGEE. The junction had 12 bases not matched to a gene; V was cut back by 1 base and J by 7 bases. CDR3 length equals 18 residues. The CDR3 region is CASSVNPGLAAVVGELFF. CDR3 nucleotide sequence: TGTGCCAGCAGCGTAAATCCGGGACTAGCGGCGGTGGTCGGGGAGCTGTTTTTT.

Only one count was recorded for this clone. This chain links TRBV27 with TRBJ1-5; D call uncertain. The CDR3 has 15 amino acids. Trimming took off 2 bases at V and 2 bases at J, with 10 bases between the two ends. Germline V gene lookup returns CDR1 MNHEY and CDR2 SMNVEV (reference sequence). CDR3 nucleotide sequence: TGTGCCAGCAGTTTACGCCCAGTGGGCAATCAGCCCCAGCATTTT. Its protein product is CASSLRPVGNQPQHF.

This chain joins TRBV5-4 and TRBJ1-2; D not resolved. V lost 0 bases to trimming and J lost 3 bases, with 6 bases between them. Germline CDR1 and CDR2: SGHNT and YYREEE (reference sequence). CDR3 length: 13 residues. The CDR3 coding sequence is TGTGCCAGCAGCTTGGGTACGGACTATGGCTACACCTTC. Protein product: CASSLGTDYGYTF.

The gene calls are TRBV10-3 and TRBJ1-2, with D perhaps matching TRBD1 (6 bases). The CDR3 length is 14 residues. V lost 7 bases, J lost 7 bases, and 19 bases lay in between. The germline V gene encodes CDR1 ENHRY and CDR2 SYGVKD. The CDR3 coding sequence is TGTGCCATCAAACGACAGGTAGACGGGAGTGGCTACACCTTC. Its translation: CAIKRQVDGSGYTF.

This chain joins TRBV4-3 and TRBJ2-3, with a weak D call TRBD2 (7 bases). Trimming removed 0 bases from V and 2 bases from J, with 21 bases in between. The length of the CDR3 is 19 residues. From germline, CDR1 is LGHNA and CDR2 YSLEER. The CDR3 loop reads CASSQDIRGARRFTDTQYF. CDR3 coding DNA: TGCGCCAGCAGCCAAGATATTCGGGGGGCCCGTCGGTTCACAGATACGCAGTATTTT.

The chain is built from TRBV15 and TRBJ2-7, with a tentative D call TRBD2 (6 bases). Trimming pared 0 bases from V and 3 bases from J, leaving 21 bases between. There are 18 residues in the CDR3. CDR1 is LNHNV and CDR2 is YYDKDF in the germline V gene (reference sequence). CDR3 sequence reads: CATSRDPPLLSGYYEQYF. The CDR3 bases are TGTGCCACCAGCAGAGACCCCCCCCTGCTTAGCGGATACTACGAGCAGTACTTC.

The chain couples TRBV28 to TRBJ2-5; perhaps TRBD1 as D (6 bases). With 3 bases removed from V and 1 base from J, the gap between germline ends came to 18 bases. The CDR3 is 17 amino acids. In germline, CDR1 is MDHEN, CDR2 SYDVKM. For the CDR3, the DNA is TGTGCCAGCAGTTTCCTAACCCTTACAGGGTTCCAAGAGACCCAGTACTTC. This translates into CASSFLTLTGFQETQYF.

Here the CDR3 reads CASSQGGFKSWTSGADTQYF. The CDR3 DNA follows: TGCGCCAGCAGCCAAGGAGGATTCAAGAGTTGGACTAGCGGTGCAGATACGCAGTATTTT. J is TRBJ2-3 and V is TRBV4-1; 10 positions agree with TRBD2. The length of the CDR3 is 20 residues. The germline V gene encodes CDR1 MGHRA and CDR2 YSYEKL. The ends lost 1 base at V and 4 bases at J; junction bases unmatched: 17.

The chain couples TRBV13 to TRBJ2-4; D may be TRBD1 (5 bases). V lost 1 base, J lost 1 base, and 20 bases lay in between. The germline CDR1 and CDR2 sequences are PRHDT and FYEKMQ (reference sequence). The CDR3 sequence is 19 residues long. The CDR3 spells CASSLEAWLGKGAKNIQYF. CDR3 DNA sequence: TGTGCCAGCAGCTTAGAAGCCTGGCTAGGAAAGGGGGCCAAAAACATTCAGTACTTC.